Below, 17 T cell receptor beta chains from the same sample are listed, as sequenced in a study of cytomegalovirus exposure and HLA in healthy donors. The PCR used 60 Vbeta and 13 Jbeta primers. Using immunoSEQ multiplex PCR, the repertoire was profiled, and TCRdb retains in-frame clones only, with some absent. The sample lists over 100,000 clones, 74% occurring once. The sample was PBMCs. The receptors were sampled from a man aged 25-40 years in good health and CMV-seropositive.

The rearrangement joins TRBV18 to TRBJ1-1; possible D gene TRBD1, 5 bases. The ends were cut back, 6 bases at V and 1 base at J, with 9 bases in the middle. The CDR3 length is 13 residues. The germline CDR1 and CDR2 sequences are KGHSH and LQKENI. The DNA for the CDR3 is TGTGCCAGCTCGCTAAGGGGGAACACTGAAGCTTTCTTT. Translation gives CASSLRGNTEAFF.

This clone came up once. The chain links TRBV19 to TRBJ2-3, with 12 positions matching TRBD2. The CDR3 loop spans 16 amino acids. CDR1 and CDR2 (germline): LNHDA, SQIVND (reference sequence). The V and J ends lost 2 bases and 1 base, in that order; junction bases with no gene match: 1. CDR3 sequence (DNA): TGTGCCAGTAGTATAAGGACTAGCGGGGGCACAGATACGCAGTATTTT. Its protein product is CASSIRTSGGTDTQYF.

In its sample, this clone was seen once. The chain couples TRBV9 to TRBJ2-7, with 13 bases that match TRBD2. The CDR3 covers 15 residues. Looked up from germline, CDR1 is SGDLS and CDR2 is YYNGEE. Trimming at V came to 2 bases and at J to 3 bases, leaving 2 bases not matched to a gene. The CDR3 region is CASSVTSGGDYEQYF. The CDR3 nucleotides read TGTGCCAGCAGCGTTACTAGCGGGGGGGACTACGAGCAGTACTTC.

This chain links TRBV28 with TRBJ2-7, with 7 bases identical to TRBD2. The junction had 8 bases not matched to a gene; V was cut back by 3 bases and J by 0 bases. The CDR3 runs to 16 residues. Germline lookup yields CDR1 MDHEN and CDR2 SYDVKM. This CDR3 is CASSFMSASGSYEQYF. The CDR3 nucleotides are TGTGCCAGCAGTTTCATGTCGGCTAGCGGCTCCTACGAGCAGTACTTC. Using reference TRBV28 and TRBJ2-7 for the parts outside the CDR3, the full variable domain is DVKVTQSSRYLVKRTGEKVFLECVQDMDHENMFWYRQDPGLGLRLIYFSYDVKMKEKGDIPEGYSVSREKKERFSLILESASTNQTSMYLCASSFMSASGSYEQYFGPGTRLTVT.

The chain employs TRBV4-2 and TRBJ2-5; TRBD2 might be the D (6 bases). The ends were cut back, 1 base at V and 2 bases at J, with 8 bases in the middle. CDR1 is LGHNA and CDR2 is YNFKEQ in the germline V gene. The CDR3 totals 14 residues. The CDR3 coding sequence is TGTGCCAGCAGCCAAGGGGACTTTCAAGAGACCCAGTACTTC. Amino acid sequence: CASSQGDFQETQYF.

The rearrangement links TRBV6-6 to TRBJ1-5; D unresolved. Germline assignment: CDR1 MNHNY and CDR2 SVGAGI (reference sequence). V gave up 2 bases and J gave up 8 bases, with 13 bases separating them. The CDR3 runs 14 residues. The CDR3 sequence is CASSYVGKMEPQHF. In nucleotides, the CDR3 is TGTGCCAGCAGTTACGTGGGCAAAATGGAGCCCCAGCATTTT.

V gene TRBV29-1 combines with J gene TRBJ1-2; D is uncertain. There are 11 residues in the CDR3. Germline V gene lookup returns CDR1 SQVTM and CDR2 ANQGSEA. Trimming took 6 bases from V and 7 from J, leaving 12 bases between them. The CDR3 sequence is CSVGEVSGYTF. The CDR3 region has the DNA TGCAGCGTGGGAGAGGTCAGTGGCTACACCTTC.

The J gene is TRBJ1-1, the V gene TRBV5-1; a weak D match, TRBD1 (5 bases). Trimming cost V 4 bases and J 0 bases, with 10 bases left between them. The V gene's germline CDR1 is SGHRS and CDR2 YFSETQ. CDR3 length: 14 amino acids. CDR3 nucleotides: TGCGCCAGCAGCGCCTTGACAGTGAACACTGAAGCTTTCTTT. This sequence encodes CASSALTVNTEAFF.

The CDR3 loop is CASSPRVPSQPQHF. The DNA of the CDR3 is TGTGCCAGCAGCCCCCGGGTTCCTAGTCAGCCCCAGCATTTT. V usage is TRBV2 and J usage is TRBJ1-5; D gene unclear. Between the trimmed V and J ends, which lost 6 bases and 6 bases, there was a span of 15 bases. This CDR3 is 14 amino acids long. Germline V gene lookup returns CDR1 SNHLY and CDR2 FYNNEI.

This rearrangement joins TRBV4-2 to TRBJ2-2; 8 positions match TRBD1. V gave up 5 bases and J gave up 3 bases; unmatched junction bases: 5. Germline values: CDR1 LGHNA, CDR2 YNFKEQ. This CDR3 is built from 15 residues. The CDR3 region is CASSFPGQDTGELFF. The CDR3 nucleotides are TGTGCCAGCAGCTTTCCGGGACAGGACACCGGGGAGCTGTTTTTT.

The V gene is TRBV29-1, the J gene TRBJ1-1; D remains ambiguous. V lost 7 bases, J lost 1 base, and 10 bases lay in between. The CDR3 length is 12 residues. From germline, CDR1 is SQVTM and CDR2 ANQGSEA. The CDR3 spells CSAWWANTEAFF. The CDR3 DNA reads as TGCAGCGCTTGGTGGGCGAACACTGAAGCTTTCTTT. Full variable domain (missing parts from reference TRBV29-1 and TRBJ1-1): SAVISQKPSRDICQRGTSLTIQCQVDSQVTMMFWYRQQPGQSLTLIATANQGSEATYESGFVIDKFPISRPNLTFSTLTVSNMSPEDSSIYLCSAWWANTEAFFGQGTRLTVV.

The V and J genes are TRBV2 and TRBJ1-6; D not certain. CDR3 length equals 16 residues. Trimming took off 4 bases at V and 0 bases at J, with 10 bases between the two ends. Per germline, CDR1 SNHLY and CDR2 FYNNEI. The CDR3 DNA reads TGTGCCAGCAGTGCCGACGGGAGCTCCTATAATTCACCCCTCCACTTT. It translates to CASSADGSSYNSPLHF.

The chain couples TRBV5-1 to TRBJ2-3, with D perhaps TRBD1 (6 bases). Trimming took 2 bases from V and 4 from J, leaving 14 bases between them. Germline loops: CDR1 SGHRS, CDR2 YFSETQ. The CDR3 runs to 15 residues. CDR3 sequence: CASSFGRPGADTQYF. CDR3 sequence (DNA): TGCGCCAGCAGCTTTGGCAGGCCAGGGGCAGATACGCAGTATTTT.

V gene TRBV18 combines with J gene TRBJ2-7; 10 bases match TRBD1. The CDR3 has 15 amino acids. From germline, CDR1 is KGHSH and CDR2 LQKENI. J lost 2 bases, V lost 2 bases, and 3 bases had no gene match. CDR3 nucleotide sequence: TGTGCCAGCTCACCAGTGGGACAGGGGACCTACGAGCAGTACTTC. As protein: CASSPVGQGTYEQYF.

The V and J genes are TRBV7-6 and TRBJ2-7, with 9 nucleotides matching TRBD1. The CDR3 has 16 residues. Germline CDR1 reads SGHVS; CDR2 reads FNYEAQ. V lost 1 base, J lost 4 bases, and 8 bases stayed unmatched. The CDR3 nucleotides are TGTGCCAGCAGCTTAGGCCCCAACAGGGGGCAATACGAGCAGTACTTC. Translated: CASSLGPNRGQYEQYF.

The chain links TRBV19 to TRBJ2-3; 8 bases are shared with TRBD1. V lost 5 bases, J lost 0 bases, and 13 bases stayed unmatched. The CDR3 spans 18 residues. CDR1 LNHDA and CDR2 SQIVND come from the germline V gene (reference sequence). The CDR3 DNA is TGTGCCAGTAGTCTTTATTCCGGGACAGGCGCAAGCACAGATACGCAGTATTTT. It is translated as CASSLYSGTGASTDTQYF.

The chain employs TRBV7-9 and TRBJ2-3, with D possibly TRBD1 on 6 matching bases. The CDR3 loop spans 16 amino acids. Trimming took 3 bases from V and 0 from J, leaving 13 bases between them. CDR1 is SEHNR and CDR2 is FQNEAQ in the germline V gene (reference sequence). CDR3 coding DNA: TGTGCCAGCAGCTTCAGGGGCCTCATTAGCACAGATACGCAGTATTTT. It specifies CASSFRGLISTDTQYF.